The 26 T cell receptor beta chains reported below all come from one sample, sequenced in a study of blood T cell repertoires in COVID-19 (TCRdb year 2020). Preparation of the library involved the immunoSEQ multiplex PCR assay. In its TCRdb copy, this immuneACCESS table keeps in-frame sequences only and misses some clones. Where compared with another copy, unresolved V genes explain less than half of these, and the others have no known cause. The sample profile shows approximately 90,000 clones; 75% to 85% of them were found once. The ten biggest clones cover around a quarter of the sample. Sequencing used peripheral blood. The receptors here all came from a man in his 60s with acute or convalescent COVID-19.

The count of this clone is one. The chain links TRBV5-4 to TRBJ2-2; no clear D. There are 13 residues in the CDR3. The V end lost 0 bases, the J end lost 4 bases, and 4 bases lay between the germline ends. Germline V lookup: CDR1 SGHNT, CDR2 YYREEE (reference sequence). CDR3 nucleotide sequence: TGTGCCAGCAGCTTGGATAGCACCGGGGAGCTGTTTTTT. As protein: CASSLDSTGELFF. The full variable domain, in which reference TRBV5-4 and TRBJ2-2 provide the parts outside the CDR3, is ETGVTQSPTHLIKTRGQQVTLRCSSQSGHNTVSWYQQALGQGPQFIFQYYREEENGRGNFPPRFSGLQFPNYSSELNVNALELDDSALYLCASSLDSTGELFFGEGSRLTVL.

CDR3 nucleotide sequence: TGTGCCAGCAGCTTAGCTGGGACAGAAGAGACCCAGTACTTC. This codes for CASSLAGTEETQYF. The chain carries TRBV11-1 and TRBJ2-5; 7 bases fit TRBD1. Germline values: CDR1 SGHAT, CDR2 FQDESV (reference sequence). Unmatched junction bases numbered 1, after V lost 0 bases and J lost 3 bases. The CDR3 is 14 residues long.

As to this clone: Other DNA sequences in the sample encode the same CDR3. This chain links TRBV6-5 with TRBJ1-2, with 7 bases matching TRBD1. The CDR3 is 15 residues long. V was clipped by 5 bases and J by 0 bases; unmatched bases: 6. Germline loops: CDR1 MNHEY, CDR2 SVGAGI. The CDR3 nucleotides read TGTGCCAGCAGTACCCGGGACAGAGCTAACTATGGCTACACCTTC. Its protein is CASSTRDRANYGYTF.

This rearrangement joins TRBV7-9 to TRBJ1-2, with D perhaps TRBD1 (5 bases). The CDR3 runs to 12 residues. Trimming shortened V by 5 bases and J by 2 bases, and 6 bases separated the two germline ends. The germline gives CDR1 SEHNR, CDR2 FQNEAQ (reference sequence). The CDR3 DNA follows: TGTGCCAGCAGCCGGACAAACTATGGCTACACCTTC. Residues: CASSRTNYGYTF.

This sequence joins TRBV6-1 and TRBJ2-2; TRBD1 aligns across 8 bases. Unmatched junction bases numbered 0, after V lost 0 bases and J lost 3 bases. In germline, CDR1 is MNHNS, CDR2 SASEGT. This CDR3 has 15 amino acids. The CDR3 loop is CASSEATGDTGELFF. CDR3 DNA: TGTGCCAGCAGTGAAGCGACAGGGGACACCGGGGAGCTGTTTTTT.

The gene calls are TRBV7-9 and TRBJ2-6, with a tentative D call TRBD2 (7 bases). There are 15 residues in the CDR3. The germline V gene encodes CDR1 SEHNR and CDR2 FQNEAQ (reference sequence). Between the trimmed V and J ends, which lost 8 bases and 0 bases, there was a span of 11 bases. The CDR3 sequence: CASDRTSSGANVLTF. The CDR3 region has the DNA TGTGCCAGCGACAGGACTAGCTCTGGGGCCAACGTCCTGACTTTC.

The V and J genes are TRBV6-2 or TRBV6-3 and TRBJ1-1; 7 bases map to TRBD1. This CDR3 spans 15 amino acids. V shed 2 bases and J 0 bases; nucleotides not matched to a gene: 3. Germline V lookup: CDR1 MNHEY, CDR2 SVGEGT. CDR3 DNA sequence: TGTGCCAGCAGTTACACCGACAGGGTGAACACTGAAGCTTTCTTT. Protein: CASSYTDRVNTEAFF.

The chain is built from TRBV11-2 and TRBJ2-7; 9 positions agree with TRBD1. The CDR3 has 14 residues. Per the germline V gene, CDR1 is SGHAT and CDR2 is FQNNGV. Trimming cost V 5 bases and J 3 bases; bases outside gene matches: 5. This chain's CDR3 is CASSPWDRDYEQYF. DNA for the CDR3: TGTGCCAGCAGCCCCTGGGACAGGGACTACGAGCAGTACTTC.

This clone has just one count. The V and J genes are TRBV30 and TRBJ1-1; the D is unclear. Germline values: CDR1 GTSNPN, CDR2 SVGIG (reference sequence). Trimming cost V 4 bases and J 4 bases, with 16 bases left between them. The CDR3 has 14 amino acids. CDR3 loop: CAWIAGLVSTEAFF. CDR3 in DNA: TGTGCCTGGATTGCGGGGTTAGTCTCCACTGAAGCTTTCTTT.

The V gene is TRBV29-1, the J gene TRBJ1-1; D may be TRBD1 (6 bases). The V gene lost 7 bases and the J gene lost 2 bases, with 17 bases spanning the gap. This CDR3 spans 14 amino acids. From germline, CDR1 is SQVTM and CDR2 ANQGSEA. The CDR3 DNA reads TGCAGCGGGATCCAGGGGCTCGCTAACACTGAAGCTTTCTTT. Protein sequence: CSGIQGLANTEAFF.

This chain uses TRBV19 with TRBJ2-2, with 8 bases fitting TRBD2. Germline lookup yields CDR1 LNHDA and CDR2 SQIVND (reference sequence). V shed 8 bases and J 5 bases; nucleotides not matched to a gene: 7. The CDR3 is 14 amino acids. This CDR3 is CASGTSGFTGELFF. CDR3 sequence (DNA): TGTGCCAGTGGAACTAGCGGCTTTACCGGGGAGCTGTTTTTT.

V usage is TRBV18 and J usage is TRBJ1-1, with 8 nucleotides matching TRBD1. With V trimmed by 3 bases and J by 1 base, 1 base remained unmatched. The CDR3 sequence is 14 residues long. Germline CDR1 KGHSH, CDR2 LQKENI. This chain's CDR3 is CASSPDRGNTEAFF. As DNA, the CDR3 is TGTGCCAGCTCACCCGACAGGGGGAACACTGAAGCTTTCTTT.

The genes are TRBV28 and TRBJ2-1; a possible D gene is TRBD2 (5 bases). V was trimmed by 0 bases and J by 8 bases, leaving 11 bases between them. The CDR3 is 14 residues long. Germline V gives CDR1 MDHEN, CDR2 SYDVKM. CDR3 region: CASSLWFPSHEQFF. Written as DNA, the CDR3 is TGTGCCAGCAGTTTATGGTTTCCTAGCCATGAGCAGTTCTTC.

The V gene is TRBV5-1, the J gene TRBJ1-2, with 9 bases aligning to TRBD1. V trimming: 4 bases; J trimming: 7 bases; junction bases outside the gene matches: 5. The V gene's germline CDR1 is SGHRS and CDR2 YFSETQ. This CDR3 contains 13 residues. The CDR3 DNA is TGCGCCAGCAGCACGGGACAGGGTAGTGGCTACACCTTC. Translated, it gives CASSTGQGSGYTF.

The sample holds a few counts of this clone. The CDR3 sequence is CASSPRDRVSTEAFF. The CDR3 DNA sequence: TGTGCCAGCAGCCCTAGGGACAGGGTGAGCACTGAAGCTTTCTTT. The chain couples TRBV28 to TRBJ1-1; 9 bases match TRBD1. The CDR3 is made up of 15 amino acids. J gave up 4 bases and V 6 bases, and 9 bases lay outside the gene matches. Germline V gives CDR1 MDHEN, CDR2 SYDVKM.

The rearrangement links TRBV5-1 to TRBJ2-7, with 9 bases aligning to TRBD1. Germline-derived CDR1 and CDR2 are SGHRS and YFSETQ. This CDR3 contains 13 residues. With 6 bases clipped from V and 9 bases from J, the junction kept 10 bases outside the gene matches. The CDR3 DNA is TGCGCCAGCACATGGACAGGGGCCGGAGTGCAGTACTTC. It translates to CASTWTGAGVQYF.

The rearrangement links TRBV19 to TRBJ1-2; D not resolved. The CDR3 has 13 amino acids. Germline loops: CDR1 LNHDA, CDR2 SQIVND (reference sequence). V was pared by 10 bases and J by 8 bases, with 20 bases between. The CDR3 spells CATSTPRGGGYTF. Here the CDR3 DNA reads TGTGCCACCAGTACCCCGCGGGGAGGAGGCTACACCTTC.

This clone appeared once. CDR3 in DNA: TGTGCCAGCTCCGACCGGCGGAACAATCAGCCCCAGCATTTT. It yields the protein CASSDRRNNQPQHF. The chain carries TRBV18 and TRBJ1-5; D uncertain. The germline CDR1 and CDR2 sequences are KGHSH and LQKENI. The V gene lost 6 bases and the J gene lost 3 bases, with 12 bases spanning the gap. This CDR3 comprises 14 residues.

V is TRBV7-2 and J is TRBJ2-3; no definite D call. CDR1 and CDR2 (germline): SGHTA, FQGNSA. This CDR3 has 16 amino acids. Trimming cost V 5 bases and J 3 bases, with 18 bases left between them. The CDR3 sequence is CASSPPGFLLTDTQYF. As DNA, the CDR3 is TGTGCCAGCAGCCCCCCTGGTTTTTTACTTACAGATACGCAGTATTTT.

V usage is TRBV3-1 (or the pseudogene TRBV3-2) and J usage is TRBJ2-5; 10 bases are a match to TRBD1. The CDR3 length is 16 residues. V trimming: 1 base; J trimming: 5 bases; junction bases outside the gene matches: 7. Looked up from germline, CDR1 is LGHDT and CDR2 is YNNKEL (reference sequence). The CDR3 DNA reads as TGTGCCAGCAGCCAAGTTGGGGACAGGGGCTGGGAGACCCAGTACTTC. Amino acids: CASSQVGDRGWETQYF.

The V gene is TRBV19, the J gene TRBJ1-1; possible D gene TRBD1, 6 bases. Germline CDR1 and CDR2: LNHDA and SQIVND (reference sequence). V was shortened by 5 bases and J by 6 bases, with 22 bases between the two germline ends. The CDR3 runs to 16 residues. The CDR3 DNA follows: TGTGCCAGTAGTCCCGGGCGAGGGCAGGGGATCCCTGAAGCTTTCTTT. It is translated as CASSPGRGQGIPEAFF.

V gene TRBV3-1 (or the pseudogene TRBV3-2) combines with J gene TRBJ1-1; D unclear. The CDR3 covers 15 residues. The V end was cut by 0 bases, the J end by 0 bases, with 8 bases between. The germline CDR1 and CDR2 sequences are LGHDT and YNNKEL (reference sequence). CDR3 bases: TGTGCCAGCAGCCAAGACAGTCGGGTGAACACTGAAGCTTTCTTT. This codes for CASSQDSRVNTEAFF.

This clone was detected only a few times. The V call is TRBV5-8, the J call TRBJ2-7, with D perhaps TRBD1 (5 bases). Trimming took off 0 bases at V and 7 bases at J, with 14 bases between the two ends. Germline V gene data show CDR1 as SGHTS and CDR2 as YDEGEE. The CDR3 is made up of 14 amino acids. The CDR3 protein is CASSLGGSSHEQYF. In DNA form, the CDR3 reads TGTGCCAGCAGCTTGGGGGGCAGTTCCCATGAGCAGTACTTC.

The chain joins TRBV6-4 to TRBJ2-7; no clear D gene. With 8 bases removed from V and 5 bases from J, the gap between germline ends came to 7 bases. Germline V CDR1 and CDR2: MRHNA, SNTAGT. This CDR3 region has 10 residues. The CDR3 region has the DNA TGTGCCAGCCACTCTAACGAGCAGTACGTC. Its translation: CASHSNEQYV.

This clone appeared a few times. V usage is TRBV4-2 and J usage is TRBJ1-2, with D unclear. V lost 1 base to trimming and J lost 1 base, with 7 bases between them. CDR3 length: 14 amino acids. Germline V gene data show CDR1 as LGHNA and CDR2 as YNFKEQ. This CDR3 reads CASSQVIDNYGYTF. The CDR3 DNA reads TGTGCCAGCAGCCAAGTAATAGATAACTATGGCTACACCTTC.

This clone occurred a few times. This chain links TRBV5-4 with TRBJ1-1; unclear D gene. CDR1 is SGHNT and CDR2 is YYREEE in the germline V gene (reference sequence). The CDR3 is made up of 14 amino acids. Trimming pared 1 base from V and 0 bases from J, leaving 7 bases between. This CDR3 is CASSLFLLNTEAFF. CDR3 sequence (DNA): TGTGCCAGCAGCTTGTTTCTATTGAACACTGAAGCTTTCTTT.